The 5 T cell receptor beta chains listed next were all sequenced from one sample in a study of OX40 agonist ivuxolimab in advanced cancers. The receptor library was made with the immunoSEQ multiplex PCR assay. Imported from immuneACCESS, the table was reduced by TCRdb to in-frame sequences with V and J called. These copies leave out some clones; in studies compared against another copy, an unresolved V gene accounts for under half, and the cause of the remainder is not known. The sample profile shows about 77,000 clones; around 82% of them were found once. The ten biggest clones cover about 0.8% of the sample. The sample consisted of CD4+ or CD8+ T cells sorted from blood, taken in a trial of the OX40 agonist ivuxolimab. The receptor source for this set is an adult with an advanced solid tumor such as melanoma, head and neck, liver or kidney cancer.

In this sample, this clone turned up once. J is TRBJ1-2 and V is TRBV28; unclear D gene. CDR1 MDHEN and CDR2 SYDVKM come from the germline V gene. The V and J ends lost 3 bases and 8 bases respectively, with 19 bases between them. This CDR3 comprises 15 residues. For the CDR3, the DNA is TGTGCCAGCAGTTTCGTACAGAGGCAATTGGGGGGCTACACCTTC. Protein: CASSFVQRQLGGYTF.

V gene TRBV29-1 combines with J gene TRBJ1-2; D is uncertain. This CDR3 region has 14 residues. V lost 4 bases, J lost 1 base, and 13 bases lay in between. Germline loops: CDR1 SQVTM, CDR2 ANQGSEA. CDR3 sequence: CSVGSPPGNYGYTF. CDR3 coding DNA: TGCAGCGTTGGATCCCCCCCTGGTAACTATGGCTACACCTTC.

The J gene is TRBJ1-3, the V gene TRBV11-3; D unresolved. Trimming removed 0 bases at V and 0 bases at J, with 6 bases between. This CDR3 has 15 residues. Germline lookup yields CDR1 SGHNT and CDR2 YENEEA. In nucleotides, the CDR3 is TGTGCCAGCAGCTTAGAGGGCAGCTCTGGAAACACCATATATTTT. Amino acid sequence: CASSLEGSSGNTIYF.

This clone was recorded only once. The chain carries TRBV5-1 and TRBJ2-5; TRBD1 aligns across 8 bases. J was trimmed by 4 bases and V by 4 bases; bases with no gene match: 12. This CDR3 is 16 amino acids long. Germline lookup yields CDR1 SGHRS and CDR2 YFSETQ. CDR3 in amino acids: CASSPPGRGHRETQYF. As DNA, the CDR3 is TGCGCCAGCAGCCCGCCCGGCAGGGGGCATAGAGAGACCCAGTACTTC.

The gene calls are TRBV28 and TRBJ1-2; perhaps TRBD1 as D (5 bases). This CDR3 has 14 amino acids. Deletions cut 8 bases from V and 5 bases from J, with 18 bases between. CDR1 and CDR2 (germline): MDHEN, SYDVKM. The CDR3 coding sequence is TGTGCCAGCTACTGGGACTCCCTGGGGTATGGCTACACCTTC. This sequence encodes CASYWDSLGYGYTF.